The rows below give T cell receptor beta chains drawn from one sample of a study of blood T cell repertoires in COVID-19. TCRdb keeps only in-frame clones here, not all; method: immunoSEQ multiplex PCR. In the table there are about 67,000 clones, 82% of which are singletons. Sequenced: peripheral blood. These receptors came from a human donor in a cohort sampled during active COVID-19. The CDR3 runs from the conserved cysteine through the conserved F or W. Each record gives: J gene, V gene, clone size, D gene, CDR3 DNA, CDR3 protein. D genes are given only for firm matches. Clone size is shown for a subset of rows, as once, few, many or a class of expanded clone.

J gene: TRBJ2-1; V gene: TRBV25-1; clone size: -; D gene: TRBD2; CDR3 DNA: TGTGCCAGCAGTGAATCACGGGGGGGTTACAATGAGCAGTTCTTC; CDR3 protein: CASSESRGGYNEQFF
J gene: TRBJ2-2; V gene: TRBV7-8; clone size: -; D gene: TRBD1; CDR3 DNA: TGTGCCAGCAGCTTAGAGGGGACAGGGGTCGTAAACACCGGGGAGCTGTTTTTT; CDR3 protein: CASSLEGTGVVNTGELFF
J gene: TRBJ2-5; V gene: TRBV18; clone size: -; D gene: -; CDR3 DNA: TGTGCCAGCTCACCAGAGGTTGGCGAGACCCAGTACTTC; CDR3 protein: CASSPEVGETQYF
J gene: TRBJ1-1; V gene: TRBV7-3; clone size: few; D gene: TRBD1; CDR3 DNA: TGTGCCAGCAGCTTAGACGGACAGGGAGGGACTGAAGCTTTCTTT; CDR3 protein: CASSLDGQGGTEAFF
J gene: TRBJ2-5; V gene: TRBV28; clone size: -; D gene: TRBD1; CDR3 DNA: TGTGCCAGCAGTTCACAGGGGAAGGTGGAGACCCAGTACTTC; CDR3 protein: CASSSQGKVETQYF
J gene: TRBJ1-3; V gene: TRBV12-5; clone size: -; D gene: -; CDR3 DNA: TGTGCTAGTGGTTTGGGACAGCTCAGCTCTGGAAACACCATATATTTT; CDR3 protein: CASGLGQLSSGNTIYF
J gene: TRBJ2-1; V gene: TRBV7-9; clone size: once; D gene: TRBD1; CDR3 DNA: TGTGCCAGCAGCCCCCGGGGACAGGGGCACAATGAGCAGTTCTTC; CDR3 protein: CASSPRGQGHNEQFF
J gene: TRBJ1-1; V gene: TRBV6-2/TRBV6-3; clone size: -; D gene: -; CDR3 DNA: TGTGCCAGCAGTCTGCCCGACCCTAGCACTGAAGCTTTCTTT; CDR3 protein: CASSLPDPSTEAFF
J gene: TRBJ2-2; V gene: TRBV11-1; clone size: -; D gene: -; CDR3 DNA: TGTGCCAGCAGCTTTCTCAGGGGTCCCTATACCGGGGAGCTGTTTTTT; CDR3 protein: CASSFLRGPYTGELFF
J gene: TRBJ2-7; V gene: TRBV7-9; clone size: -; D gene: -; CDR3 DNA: TGTGCCAGCAGCGTGGACAGACCCTACGAGCAGTACTTC; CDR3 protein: CASSVDRPYEQYF
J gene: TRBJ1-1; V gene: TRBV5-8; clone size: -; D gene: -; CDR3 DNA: TGTGCCAGCAGCCCCCTCACGGGGAACACTGAAGCTTTCTTT; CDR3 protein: CASSPLTGNTEAFF
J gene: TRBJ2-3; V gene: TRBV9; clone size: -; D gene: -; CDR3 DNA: TGTGCCAGCAGCGTAGCAGGGTCGGCTGGCACAGATACGCAGTATTTT; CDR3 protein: CASSVAGSAGTDTQYF
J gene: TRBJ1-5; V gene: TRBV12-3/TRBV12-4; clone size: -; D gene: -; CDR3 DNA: TGTGCCAGCAGACGGACAGTAAATCAGCCCCAGCATTTT; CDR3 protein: CASRRTVNQPQHF
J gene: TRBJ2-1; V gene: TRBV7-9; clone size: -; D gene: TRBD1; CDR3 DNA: TGTGCCAGCAACGCCGGGACAGGGGTCAACAATGAGCAGTTCTTC; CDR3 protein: CASNAGTGVNNEQFF
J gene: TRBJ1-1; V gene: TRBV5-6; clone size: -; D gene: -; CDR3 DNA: TGTGCCAGCAGCTTGGGCGGGGCAATAGCTGAAGCTTTCTTT; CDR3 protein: CASSLGGAIAEAFF
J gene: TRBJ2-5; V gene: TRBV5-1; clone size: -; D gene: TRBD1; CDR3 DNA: TGCGCCAGCAGCACCGGGACAGCCAGTAAAGAGACCCAGTACTTC; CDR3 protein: CASSTGTASKETQYF
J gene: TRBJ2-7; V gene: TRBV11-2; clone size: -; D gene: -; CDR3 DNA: TGTGCCAGCACCCTAGGTGGCTTTCCCGAGCAGTACTTC; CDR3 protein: CASTLGGFPEQYF
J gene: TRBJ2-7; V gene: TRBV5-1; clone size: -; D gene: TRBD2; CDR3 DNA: TGCGCCAGCAGCCCTAGAGTTGCGGGGGGAGGTGAGCAGTACTTC; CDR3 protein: CASSPRVAGGGEQYF
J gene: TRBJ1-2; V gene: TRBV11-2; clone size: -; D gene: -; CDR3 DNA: TGTGCCAGCAGGTACGGGGACTCCCGGGAAAACTATGGCTACACCTTC; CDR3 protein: CASRYGDSRENYGYTF
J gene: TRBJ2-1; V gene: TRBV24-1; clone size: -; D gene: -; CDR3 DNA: TGTGCCACCAGCGCGTACGATCATGAGCAGTTCTTC; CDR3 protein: CATSAYDHEQFF
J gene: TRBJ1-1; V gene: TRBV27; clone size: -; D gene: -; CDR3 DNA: TGTGCCAGCATCCCCCGCCGGGAGGGGCGGGAAGCTTTCTTT; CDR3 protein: CASIPRREGREAFF
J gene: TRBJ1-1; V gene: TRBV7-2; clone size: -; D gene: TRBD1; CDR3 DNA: TGTGCCAGCAGCTTAGGATGGGACAGGGGGCCTCGCACTGAAGCTTTCTTT; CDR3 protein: CASSLGWDRGPRTEAFF
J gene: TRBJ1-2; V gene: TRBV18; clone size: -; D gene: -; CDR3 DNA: TGTGCCAGCTCACTACGGGACACCGCACCCGGCTATGGCTACACCTTC; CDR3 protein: CASSLRDTAPGYGYTF
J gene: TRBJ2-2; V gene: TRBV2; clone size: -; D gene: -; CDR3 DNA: TGTGCCAGCAGGGCGGCAGGGGGGTACACCGGGGAGCTGTTTTTT; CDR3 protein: CASRAAGGYTGELFF
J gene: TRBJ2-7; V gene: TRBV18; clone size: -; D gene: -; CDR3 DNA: TGTGCCAGCTCACCGCGCCGGACTGAGTACGAGCAGTACTTC; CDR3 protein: CASSPRRTEYEQYF
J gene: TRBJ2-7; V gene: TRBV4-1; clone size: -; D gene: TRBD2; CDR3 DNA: TGCGCCAGCAGCCAAGATATCCGGGGGGGTTACGAGCAGTACTTC; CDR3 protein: CASSQDIRGGYEQYF
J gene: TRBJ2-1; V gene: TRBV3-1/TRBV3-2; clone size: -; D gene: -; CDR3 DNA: TGTGCCAGCAGCCACCGGGGGATTTTTAACGAGCAGTTCTTC; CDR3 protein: CASSHRGIFNEQFF
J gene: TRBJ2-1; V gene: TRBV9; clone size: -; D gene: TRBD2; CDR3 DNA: TGTGCCAGCAGCGTAGCCCTAGCGGGGTACAATGAGCAGTTCTTC; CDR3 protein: CASSVALAGYNEQFF
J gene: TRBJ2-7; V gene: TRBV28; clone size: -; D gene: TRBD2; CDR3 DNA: TGTGCCAGCAGTTTTCTAAGCGGGGTCTCCTACGAGCAGTACTTC; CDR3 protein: CASSFLSGVSYEQYF
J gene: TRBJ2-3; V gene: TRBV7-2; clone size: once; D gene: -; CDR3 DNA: TGTGCCAGCAGGGCTGCGGTGATCACAGATACGCAGTATTTT; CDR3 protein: CASRAAVITDTQYF
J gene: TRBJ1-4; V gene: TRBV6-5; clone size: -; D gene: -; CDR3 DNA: TGTGCCAGCAGTTCCGGGACACGGGAAAAACTGTTTTTT; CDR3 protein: CASSSGTREKLFF
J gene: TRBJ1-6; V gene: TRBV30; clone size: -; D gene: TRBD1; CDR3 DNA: TGTGCCTGGCGACCTGACAGGGTTTCACCCCTCCACTTT; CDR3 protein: CAWRPDRVSPLHF
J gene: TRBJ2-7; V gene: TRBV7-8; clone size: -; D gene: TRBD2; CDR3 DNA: TGTGCCAGCAGGAGACTAGCGGGTCCAAGCTACGAGCAGTACTTC; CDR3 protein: CASRRLAGPSYEQYF
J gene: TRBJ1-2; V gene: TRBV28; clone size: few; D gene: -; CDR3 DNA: TGTGCCAGCAGGGAGGGGTCTCCAAACTATGGCTACACCTTC; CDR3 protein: CASREGSPNYGYTF
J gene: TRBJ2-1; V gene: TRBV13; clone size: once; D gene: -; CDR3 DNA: TGTGCCAGCAGCTTAAATGGGGCCAATGAGCAGTTCTTC; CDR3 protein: CASSLNGANEQFF
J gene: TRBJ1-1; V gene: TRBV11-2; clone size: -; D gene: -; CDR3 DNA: TGTGCCAGCAGCTTAGAGGCGGTAGCTGAAGCTTTCTTT; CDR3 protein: CASSLEAVAEAFF
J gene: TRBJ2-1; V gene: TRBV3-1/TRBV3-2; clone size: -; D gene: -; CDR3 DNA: TGTGCCAGCAGCCAAGATCTAATCCAAGAGCAGTTCTTC; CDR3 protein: CASSQDLIQEQFF
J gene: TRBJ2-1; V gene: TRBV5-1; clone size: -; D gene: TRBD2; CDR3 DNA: TGCGCCAGCAGCTCGGGGGGGCGACTAGAGCAGTTCTTC; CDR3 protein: CASSSGGRLEQFF
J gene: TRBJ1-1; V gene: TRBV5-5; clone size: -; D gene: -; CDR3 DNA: TGTGCCAGCAGCAAGATTTCCAGGAACACTGAAGCTTTCTTT; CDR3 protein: CASSKISRNTEAFF